The next 32 T cell receptor beta chains were all read from a single sample in a study of OX40 agonist ivuxolimab in advanced cancers. TCRdb's table, derived via immunoSEQ multiplex PCR, lists solely in-frame clones and lacks some. The data hold roughly 86,000 clones, with about 90% observed a single time. Here the sequenced sample was CD4+ or CD8+ T cells sorted from blood, taken in a trial of the OX40 agonist ivuxolimab. The source is an adult with an advanced solid tumor such as melanoma, head and neck, liver or kidney cancer.

This clone was detected only a few times. CDR3 region: CASRWGPNTEAFF. The CDR3 DNA is TGTGCCAGCAGGTGGGGACCGAACACTGAAGCTTTCTTT. The V call is TRBV6-5, the J call TRBJ1-1; a weak D match, TRBD1 (5 bases). The V gene lost 6 bases and the J gene lost 1 base, with 9 bases spanning the gap. The V gene's germline CDR1 is MNHEY and CDR2 SVGAGI. The length of the CDR3 is 13 residues.

The chain carries TRBV5-4 and TRBJ1-2, with 8 bases lining up with TRBD1. Trimming removed 3 bases from V and 2 bases from J; junction bases left unmatched: 3. The CDR3 is made up of 14 amino acids. Germline V gene lookup returns CDR1 SGHNT and CDR2 YYREEE (reference sequence). Written as DNA, the CDR3 is TGTGCCAGCAGCTCCAGGGGGCAGAACTATGGCTACACCTTC. It codes for CASSSRGQNYGYTF.

The V and J genes are TRBV5-5 and TRBJ2-7; tentatively, D is TRBD1 (6 bases). The CDR3 has 14 amino acids. CDR1 and CDR2 from the germline V gene are SGHKS and YYEKEE (reference sequence). V was cut by 2 bases and J by 1 base, with 10 bases left in between. CDR3 nucleotide sequence: TGTGCCAGCAGCTTTTGGGGGCAATCCTACGAGCAGTACTTC. Protein: CASSFWGQSYEQYF.

The CDR3, as DNA: TGTGCCAGCAGCTTAGATGGGGGACAGGGCTCTGAAGCTTTCTTT. Protein product: CASSLDGGQGSEAFF. V usage is TRBV11-2 and J usage is TRBJ1-1; TRBD1 matches at 9 bases. Germline V gives CDR1 SGHAT, CDR2 FQNNGV. This CDR3 region has 15 residues. The V segment lost 0 bases and the J segment 6 bases; nucleotides outside the gene matches: 5.

This chain's CDR3 is CASSLITSGIETDTQYF. Here the CDR3 DNA reads TGTGCCAGCAGCTTGATCACTAGCGGGATAGAAACAGATACGCAGTATTTT. The rearrangement uses TRBV5-8 and TRBJ2-3; 10 bases fit TRBD2. This CDR3 region has 17 residues. The J segment lost 3 bases and the V segment lost 1 base, leaving 8 bases of the junction unmatched. The germline CDR1 and CDR2 sequences are SGHTS and YDEGEE.

The chain couples TRBV7-2 to TRBJ1-2; no clear D. The germline V and J ends were trimmed by 5 bases and 4 bases, with 5 bases remaining between them. The CDR3 extends over 11 amino acids. Germline CDR1 is SGHTA and CDR2 is FQGNSA. CDR3 nucleotide sequence: TGTGCCAGCAGCCGAAGCTATGGCTACACCTTC. Residues: CASSRSYGYTF.

This chain joins TRBV5-4 and TRBJ2-1; D is unclear. V was clipped by 0 bases and J by 0 bases, with 10 bases between them. Germline V gene sequence: CDR1 SGHNT, CDR2 YYREEE (reference sequence). The CDR3 loop spans 16 amino acids. CDR3 DNA: TGTGCCAGCAGCTTGGGAGCTTATAGCTCCTACAATGAGCAGTTCTTC. This codes for CASSLGAYSSYNEQFF. The whole variable domain, filled in from reference TRBV5-4 and TRBJ2-1, reads ETGVTQSPTHLIKTRGQQVTLRCSSQSGHNTVSWYQQALGQGPQFIFQYYREEENGRGNFPPRFSGLQFPNYSSELNVNALELDDSALYLCASSLGAYSSYNEQFFGPGTRLTVL.

The table lists this clone with a count of one. The V call is TRBV19, the J call TRBJ1-4; D unresolved. CDR3 length equals 13 residues. Germline values: CDR1 LNHDA, CDR2 SQIVND (reference sequence). The V end lost 5 bases, the J end lost 2 bases, and 6 bases lay between the germline ends. CDR3 residues: CASSYSTNEKLFF. DNA for the CDR3: TGTGCCAGTAGTTACAGCACTAATGAAAAACTGTTTTTT.

The rearrangement uses TRBV5-1 and TRBJ2-2, with D perhaps TRBD1 or TRBD2 (5 bases each). In germline, CDR1 is SGHRS, CDR2 YFSETQ. The ends were cut back, 3 bases at V and 3 bases at J, with 9 bases in the middle. The CDR3 runs 14 residues. The CDR3 is CASSSGAHTGELFF. As DNA, the CDR3 is TGCGCCAGCAGCTCCGGGGCCCACACCGGGGAGCTGTTTTTT.

The chain links TRBV5-1 to TRBJ2-1; no reliable D call. V was clipped by 0 bases and J by 9 bases, with 16 bases between them. CDR3 size: 15 residues. Germline CDR1 SGHRS, CDR2 YFSETQ. CDR3 region: CASSLALGDIGEQFF. The CDR3 DNA sequence: TGCGCCAGCAGCTTGGCCTTGGGCGACATCGGTGAGCAGTTCTTC.

The rearrangement uses TRBV19 and TRBJ1-3, with 9 bases lining up with TRBD1. This CDR3 is 13 amino acids long. Germline trimming cut 7 bases from V and 4 bases from J; bases unmatched to any gene: 2. Per the germline V gene, CDR1 is LNHDA and CDR2 is SQIVND (reference sequence). In nucleotides, the CDR3 is TGTGCCAGTAACAGGGGGCTGGGAAACACCATATATTTT. This sequence encodes CASNRGLGNTIYF.

V is TRBV19 and J is TRBJ1-1, with 7 bases fitting TRBD1. V trimming: 8 bases; J trimming: 1 base; junction bases outside the gene matches: 10. The CDR3 loop spans 15 amino acids. The germline gives CDR1 LNHDA, CDR2 SQIVND (reference sequence). The CDR3 DNA reads as TGTGCCAGTCATTCCCCCGGGACAGAGAACACTGAAGCTTTCTTT. The encoded protein is CASHSPGTENTEAFF.

V is TRBV6-5 and J is TRBJ1-2; D is unclear. CDR3 size: 14 residues. Trimming removed 0 bases from V and 8 bases from J, with 13 bases in between. Germline CDR1 reads MNHEY; CDR2 reads SVGAGI. This CDR3 is CASSYSWGSGGYTF. As DNA, the CDR3 is TGTGCCAGCAGTTACTCGTGGGGTTCCGGGGGCTACACCTTC.

This chain connects TRBV9 to TRBJ2-1; no clear D. The CDR3 extends over 15 amino acids. Trimming took 2 bases from V and 0 from J, leaving 9 bases between them. Germline CDR1 and CDR2: SGDLS and YYNGEE. DNA of the CDR3: TGTGCCAGCAGCGTTGACTGGAGCTCCTACAATGAGCAGTTCTTC. Its translation is CASSVDWSSYNEQFF. Full variable domain (rest looked up from reference TRBV9 and TRBJ2-1): DSGVTQTPKHLITATGQRVTLRCSPRSGDLSVYWYQQSLDQGLQFLIQYYNGEERAKGNILERFSAQQFPDLHSELNLSSLELGDSALYFCASSVDWSSYNEQFFGPGTRLTVL.

V gene TRBV7-6 combines with J gene TRBJ1-6; D is perhaps TRBD1 (5 bases). The ends were cut back, 5 bases at V and 9 bases at J, with 17 bases in the middle. Germline V CDR1 and CDR2: SGHVS, FNYEAQ. This CDR3 spans 15 amino acids. As DNA, the CDR3 is TGTGCCAGCAGCACCGGGCTCAACGGGGGTTCACCCCTCCACTTT. Residues: CASSTGLNGGSPLHF.

This rearrangement joins TRBV11-2 to TRBJ1-4, with D uncertain. Trimming took 5 bases from V and 8 from J, leaving 15 bases between them. The CDR3 covers 14 residues. Looked up from germline, CDR1 is SGHAT and CDR2 is FQNNGV. The CDR3 bases are TGTGCCAGCAGCCAGCAGACCGTGGGGGAAAAACTGTTTTTT. Translating gives CASSQQTVGEKLFF.

The chain couples TRBV2 to TRBJ1-2; the D gene is possibly TRBD1 (5 bases). CDR3 length equals 13 residues. V lost 11 bases, J lost 5 bases, and 18 bases lay in between. Germline CDR1 is SNHLY and CDR2 is FYNNEI. CDR3 residues: CAHNPVGEYGYTF. DNA for the CDR3: TGTGCCCATAACCCGGTGGGGGAGTATGGCTACACCTTC.

The rearrangement uses TRBV6-1 and TRBJ2-7; tentative D call: TRBD1 (5 bases). The V gene lost 8 bases and the J gene lost 0 bases, with 11 bases spanning the gap. The CDR3 totals 13 residues. From germline, CDR1 is MNHNS and CDR2 SASEGT. CDR3 loop: CASPRDSSYEQYF. CDR3 nucleotides: TGTGCCAGCCCCCGAGACAGCTCCTACGAGCAGTACTTC.

This chain uses TRBV30 with TRBJ1-5, with 12 nucleotides matching TRBD1. Germline lookup yields CDR1 GTSNPN and CDR2 SVGIG (reference sequence). V trimming: 3 bases; J trimming: 4 bases; junction bases outside the gene matches: 16. This CDR3 spans 19 amino acids. The CDR3 DNA reads as TGTGCCTGGAGGCCGGGACAGGGGGCGCGTTGGGGATGGAATCAGCCCCAGCATTTT. It codes for CAWRPGQGARWGWNQPQHF.

The CDR3 sequence: CASSLNAGGNQETQYF. The CDR3 coding sequence is TGTGCCAGCAGCCTAAATGCGGGAGGCAACCAAGAGACCCAGTACTTC. The chain uses TRBV7-2 and TRBJ2-5; 8 nucleotides line up with TRBD2. The CDR3 is 16 residues long. V lost 5 bases to trimming and J lost 0 bases; unmatched junction nucleotides: 8. Per germline, CDR1 SGHTA and CDR2 FQGNSA.

This chain connects TRBV5-6 to TRBJ2-1; possible D gene TRBD2, 7 bases. CDR3 length: 15 residues. Germline-derived CDR1 and CDR2 are SGHDT and YYEEEE. Trimming removed 6 bases from V and 7 bases from J, with 20 bases in between. The CDR3 protein is CASTPRGAFRNEQFF. The CDR3, as DNA: TGTGCCAGCACCCCCCGGGGGGCGTTTAGGAATGAGCAGTTCTTC.

V gene TRBV5-1 combines with J gene TRBJ1-3; D is possibly TRBD1 (5 bases). Germline CDR1 reads SGHRS; CDR2 reads YFSETQ. The ends were cut back, 0 bases at V and 0 bases at J, with 10 bases in the middle. CDR3 length: 16 residues. The CDR3 region has the DNA TGCGCCAGCAGCTTGGCGACAGCGAGCTCTGGAAACACCATATATTTT. It yields the protein CASSLATASSGNTIYF.

The genes are TRBV18 and TRBJ2-1; a possible D gene is TRBD1 (6 bases). CDR1 is KGHSH and CDR2 is LQKENI in the germline V gene. Trimming pared 6 bases from V and 9 bases from J, leaving 21 bases between. The CDR3 length is 15 residues. CDR3 sequence reads: CASSPAGTGPSEQFF. CDR3 bases: TGTGCCAGCTCTCCAGCTGGCACAGGGCCCAGTGAGCAGTTCTTC.

The J gene is TRBJ2-7, the V gene TRBV7-2, with D perhaps being TRBD1 or TRBD2 (5 bases each). Germline loops: CDR1 SGHTA, CDR2 FQGNSA. The CDR3 consists of 16 residues. The V end lost 5 bases, the J end lost 5 bases, and 22 bases lay between the germline ends. The CDR3 nucleotides are TGTGCCAGCAGCACCACATCCAAAAAAGGGACGAACGAGCAGTACTTC. Translating gives CASSTTSKKGTNEQYF. Drawing the rest from reference TRBV7-2 and TRBJ2-7, the complete variable domain is GAGVSQSPSNKVTEKGKDVELRCDPISGHTALYWYRQSLGQGLEFLIYFQGNSAPDKSGLPSDRFSAERTGGSVSTLTIQRTQQEDSAVYLCASSTTSKKGTNEQYFGPGTRLTVT.

A note on this clone: At one boundary the junction diverges from the germline segment, which might be a read error. The chain combines TRBV7-7 with TRBJ2-6; D unclear. Germline V gene data show CDR1 as SSHAT and CDR2 as FNYEAQ (reference sequence). The CDR3 is made up of 14 amino acids. The CDR3 sequence is CASSPSSGANVLTF. CDR3 nucleotides: TGTGCTAGCAGCCCTAGCTCTGGGGCCAACGTCCTGACTTTC.

The CDR3 sequence is CASRRQGGIRSYNEQFF. The DNA for the CDR3 is TGCGCCAGCAGGAGGCAGGGTGGGATCCGCTCCTACAATGAGCAGTTCTTC. The chain recombines TRBV5-1 with TRBJ2-1, with TRBD1 as a possible D gene (5 bases). Trimming stripped 5 bases from V and 0 bases from J, with 18 bases between. Germline-derived CDR1 and CDR2 are SGHRS and YFSETQ. This CDR3 has 17 amino acids.

This clone was seen only once. V gene TRBV7-2 combines with J gene TRBJ2-5, with D hard to call. The end of the DNA aligns better with TRBJ2-7, so the J call may be wrong. The CDR3 sequence is 15 residues long. From germline, CDR1 is SGHTA and CDR2 FQGNSA. CDR3 DNA sequence: TGTGCCAGCAGCTTAAACGCACGGCTCCTAGGCGAGCAGTACTTC. It specifies CASSLNARLLGEQYF.

J is TRBJ2-7 and V is TRBV6-6, with 9 bases fitting TRBD1. Germline CDR1 MNHNY, CDR2 SVGAGI (reference sequence). J lost 4 bases, V lost 2 bases, and 9 bases had no gene match. The CDR3 is 16 amino acids. The CDR3 here is CASSYLPDRGGYEQYF. In DNA form, the CDR3 reads TGTGCCAGCAGTTACCTCCCGGACAGGGGAGGGTACGAGCAGTACTTC.

This chain joins TRBV6-1 and TRBJ2-7, with 9 nucleotides matching TRBD1. The CDR3 covers 15 residues. J gave up 6 bases and V 6 bases, and 12 bases lay outside the gene matches. Germline CDR1 MNHNS, CDR2 SASEGT. The DNA of the CDR3 is TGTGCCAGCAGATATACCGGGACAGGGCGGGTCGAGCAGTACTTC. Protein sequence: CASRYTGTGRVEQYF.

The CDR3 region has the DNA TGTGCCAGCAGCCTACCTTCCGGGACAGGTAGTGAAAAACTGTTTTTT. It specifies CASSLPSGTGSEKLFF. The gene calls are TRBV9 and TRBJ1-4; TRBD1 matches at 8 bases. The length of the CDR3 is 16 residues. V dropped 4 bases and J dropped 7; count of bases not matched to a gene: 12. Germline V lookup: CDR1 SGDLS, CDR2 YYNGEE.

The CDR3 sequence: CAIRTGTQETQYF. The CDR3 DNA reads as TGTGCCATCAGGACCGGGACCCAAGAGACCCAGTACTTC. This chain connects TRBV10-3 to TRBJ2-5, with D perhaps TRBD1 or TRBD2 (5 bases each). Between the trimmed V and J ends, which lost 6 bases and 1 base, there was a span of 9 bases. Germline-derived CDR1 and CDR2 are ENHRY and SYGVKD. CDR3 length: 13 amino acids.

The gene calls are TRBV30 and TRBJ1-1; D not certain. Germline lookup yields CDR1 GTSNPN and CDR2 SVGIG (reference sequence). The CDR3 covers 14 residues. Trimming took off 0 bases at V and 1 base at J, with 9 bases between the two ends. CDR3: CAWSVRGWNTEAFF. CDR3 in DNA: TGTGCCTGGAGTGTACGGGGATGGAACACTGAAGCTTTCTTT.